This entry describes one T cell receptor (beta chain). This specimen comes from a study of early T cells in non-severe SARS-CoV-2 infection. As for the study in general: Chains were not paired, and sequencing was done on bulk RNA from unsorted whole blood.

The V segment lost 3 bases and the J segment 4 bases; nucleotides outside the gene matches: 3. The germline V gene encodes CDR1 KGHSH and CDR2 LQKENI. The CDR3 length is 14 residues. Researchers tagged individual cDNA molecules with unique molecular identifiers. TCRdb re-called the 5' RACE reads through MiXCR, storing one row per CDR3 protein. The sample holds tens of thousands of distinct CDR3 sequences, 8.5% to 10% seen once. The rearrangement uses TRBV18 and TRBJ1-2; 9 positions match TRBD1. Sequencing was done on a sample of whole blood. The sequence derives from an adult who was a healthcare worker with PCR-confirmed SARS-CoV-2 infection or an uninfected control (not recorded which). CDR3 amino acids: CASSPTTGGYGYTF. The CDR3 region has the DNA TGTGCCAGCTCACCGACGACAGGGGGCTATGGCTACACCTTC.